This T cell receptor beta chain appears in the sequencing data of a study of T-cell memory formation after mild COVID-19. The study's findings and limits: In pre-infection memory, a portion of responding clones appeared, which suggested that cross-reactive memory joined. For contracting clones, CD4+ ones sat mainly in CM and EM, CD8+ in EMRA. Whereas later expanders leaned CD4+, clones contracting day 15 to 85 showed a balanced CD4/CD8 makeup.

With regard to this clonotype: As yet, its antigen is unknown.

In germline, CDR1 is KGHSH, CDR2 LQKENI. The V segment lost 2 bases and the J segment 3 bases; nucleotides outside the gene matches: 2. This CDR3 has 15 residues. Employing constant-segment primers, 5'RACE generated TCR alpha and TCR beta cDNA libraries bearing sample barcodes and UMIs. TCRdb reanalysed the 5' RACE reads using MiXCR and keeps one entry per CDR3 protein. This table holds a few hundred thousand distinct CDR3 sequences, 16% found once. This chain uses TRBV18 with TRBJ1-2; TRBD1 aligns across 11 bases. The sample consisted of PBMCs or a T cell subset sorted from them (not recorded which). This TCR came from a man in his late teens or twenties who had mild COVID-19 (a few samples of this study predate the infection). Cell type and time point are not known. Here the CDR3 reads CASSPTGQGDYGYTF. In DNA form, the CDR3 reads TGTGCCAGCTCACCAACGGGACAGGGGGACTATGGCTACACCTTC.